This TCR beta chain appears in the sequencing data of a study of T cells expressing NK-cell markers. Study results and limitations: In six donors, dominant NKG2C+ clonotypes were roughly 1.0-8% of CD8+ T cells.

TCRdb reprocessed the 5' RACE reads and stores each CDR3 protein as one record, lacking DNA. This sample's table reports around 550,000 distinct CDR3 sequences. Germline CDR1 is SGDLS and CDR2 is YYNGEE. The CDR3 length is 14 residues. Note on this clonotype: No antigen is known for it.

The receptor's source is a man younger than 30 in good health. Sequencing was carried out using blood T cells: a sorted CD56 or NKG2C T cell subset, CD4+ or CD8+ T cells, or bulk PBMC T cells (not recorded which). The gene calls are TRBV9 and TRBJ2-1. Here the CDR3 reads CASSVEDRWDEQFF.